The 20 T cell receptor beta chains given below trace back to one sample, sequenced in a study of cytomegalovirus exposure and HLA in healthy donors. It was with 60 Vbeta and 13 Jbeta primers that the PCR ran. Assay used: immunoSEQ multiplex PCR; TCRdb lists only in-frame clones, some missing. The repertoire consists of 160,000 or so clones, with roughly 76% occurring once and the leading ten covering 13%. Sequencing used PBMCs. The receptors derive from a woman in her forties or fifties in good health and CMV-seronegative.

The chain couples TRBV10-3 to TRBJ1-2; no clear D gene. The CDR3 has 11 residues. Germline V lookup: CDR1 ENHRY, CDR2 SYGVKD. Trimming took 6 bases from V and 2 from J, leaving 4 bases between them. The CDR3 region is CAISVNYGYTF. For the CDR3, the DNA is TGTGCCATCAGCGTAAACTATGGCTACACCTTC.

The rearrangement uses TRBV10-3 and TRBJ1-1, with a weak D call TRBD1 (6 bases). This CDR3 spans 15 amino acids. Trimming cost V 6 bases and J 0 bases, with 14 bases left between them. Germline CDR1 ENHRY, CDR2 SYGVKD. The CDR3 loop is CAIRARTEVNTEAFF. As DNA, the CDR3 is TGTGCCATCAGGGCGAGGACAGAGGTGAACACTGAAGCTTTCTTT.

The chain couples TRBV12-5 to TRBJ2-5; 10 bases line up with TRBD1. This CDR3 has 15 residues. Germline CDR1 LGHNT, CDR2 FRNRAP. The junction had 10 bases not matched to a gene; V was cut back by 7 bases and J by 5 bases. The CDR3 here is CASAYRDRGAETQYF. As DNA, the CDR3 is TGTGCTAGTGCCTACAGGGACAGGGGTGCGGAGACCCAGTACTTC.

Note on this clone: One end of the junction varies from germline; a read error may be responsible. The chain is built from TRBV7-9 and TRBJ1-1, with TRBD1 matching over 12 bases. The CDR3 is 15 residues long. Per germline, CDR1 SEHNR and CDR2 FQNEAQ (reference sequence). The CDR3 here is CSSSLFGTGGSEAFF. CDR3 sequence (DNA): TGTTCCAGCAGCTTATTCGGGACAGGGGGCTCTGAAGCTTTCTTT.

The V call is TRBV18, the J call TRBJ1-2, with a tentative D call TRBD1 (6 bases). V was cut by 2 bases and J by 2 bases, with 6 bases left in between. The CDR3 totals 13 residues. Germline-derived CDR1 and CDR2 are KGHSH and LQKENI. In DNA form, the CDR3 reads TGTGCCAGCTCACCAACAGGGAACTATGGCTACACCTTC. It codes for CASSPTGNYGYTF.

The chain employs TRBV6-5 and TRBJ2-7; 7 positions match TRBD1. The germline CDR1 and CDR2 sequences are MNHEY and SVGAGI. V lost 5 bases to trimming and J lost 3 bases; unmatched junction nucleotides: 10. The CDR3 runs 15 residues. CDR3 bases: TGTGCCAGCAGTAGCCCGGGACAGAAACTCTACGAGCAGTACTTC. Its translation is CASSSPGQKLYEQYF.

The rearrangement links TRBV28 to TRBJ2-7, with D perhaps TRBD1 (6 bases). V was clipped by 3 bases and J by 3 bases, with 9 bases between them. The germline V gene encodes CDR1 MDHEN and CDR2 SYDVKM. The CDR3 totals 13 residues. CDR3 nucleotide sequence: TGTGCCAGCAGTTTTGGGACATTCTACGAGCAGTACTTC. It codes for CASSFGTFYEQYF.

The chain has TRBV2 and TRBJ1-3, with D possibly TRBD1 on 6 matching bases. Germline lookup yields CDR1 SNHLY and CDR2 FYNNEI. CDR3 length: 15 amino acids. Trimming removed 2 bases at V and 2 bases at J, with 10 bases between. DNA of the CDR3: TGTGCCAGCAGTGAACAGGGGCTAACTGGAAACACCATATATTTT. Translation: CASSEQGLTGNTIYF.

CDR3 protein: CASSTGELSGNTIYF. In DNA, the CDR3 is TGTGCCAGCAGTACAGGGGAACTCTCTGGAAACACCATATATTTT. The chain combines TRBV6-5 with TRBJ1-3; 7 bases align to TRBD1. The CDR3 is made up of 15 amino acids. Germline trimming cut 5 bases from V and 0 bases from J; bases unmatched to any gene: 4. Germline assignment: CDR1 MNHEY and CDR2 SVGAGI.

The chain has TRBV7-8 and TRBJ2-7; weak D call: TRBD2 (5 bases). The CDR3 runs to 17 residues. Germline values: CDR1 SGHVS, CDR2 FQNEAQ. V was cut by 2 bases and J by 4 bases, with 21 bases left in between. CDR3 coding DNA: TGTGCCAGCAGCTTAATCTGGACTGGAGTCCTAAAATACGAGCAGTACTTC. Translated, it gives CASSLIWTGVLKYEQYF.

The J gene is TRBJ1-2, the V gene TRBV19, with 12 bases that match TRBD1. The J segment lost 4 bases and the V segment lost 3 bases, leaving 9 bases of the junction unmatched. CDR1 LNHDA and CDR2 SQIVND come from the germline V gene (reference sequence). This CDR3 has 17 amino acids. The CDR3 bases are TGTGCCAGTAGTATGGCCTTCGGGACAGGGGGCAGCTATGGCTACACCTTC. Translation: CASSMAFGTGGSYGYTF. The entire variable domain, with the rest obtained from reference TRBV19 and TRBJ1-2, is as follows: DGGITQSPKYLFRKEGQNVTLSCEQNLNHDAMYWYRQDPGQGLRLIYYSQIVNDFQKGDIAEGYSVSREKKESFPLTVTSAQKNPTAFYLCASSMAFGTGGSYGYTFGSGTRLTVV.

The rearrangement links TRBV28 to TRBJ1-4; 8 bases are shared with TRBD1. V shed 1 base, J shed 2 bases, and the junction held 6 bases outside the gene matches. The CDR3 runs to 17 residues. Looked up from germline, CDR1 is MDHEN and CDR2 is SYDVKM. The CDR3: CASSLYLRGHTNEKLFF. The CDR3, as DNA: TGTGCCAGCAGTTTATACCTCAGGGGGCACACTAATGAAAAACTGTTTTTT.

The genes are TRBV6-5 and TRBJ1-1; D is perhaps TRBD1 (6 bases). The CDR3 runs to 15 residues. The germline V and J ends were trimmed by 8 bases and 1 base, with 17 bases remaining between them. In germline, CDR1 is MNHEY, CDR2 SVGAGI. The CDR3 sequence: CASRVRDTQNTEAFF. CDR3 nucleotides: TGTGCCAGCCGTGTAAGGGACACTCAGAACACTGAAGCTTTCTTT.

The chain recombines TRBV7-9 with TRBJ2-2, with a tentative D call TRBD2 (5 bases). CDR1 SEHNR and CDR2 FQNEAQ come from the germline V gene (reference sequence). V dropped 1 base and J dropped 5 bases, with 11 bases sitting between them. The length of the CDR3 is 15 residues. The CDR3 DNA sequence: TGTGCCAGCAGCTTAGTCGGGGAAGGGACCGGGGAGCTGTTTTTT. Protein: CASSLVGEGTGELFF.

This chain connects TRBV9 to TRBJ1-2; D is undetermined. The germline gives CDR1 SGDLS, CDR2 YYNGEE. V lost 4 bases and J lost 8, with 9 bases in between. This CDR3 has 11 amino acids. CDR3 DNA: TGTGCCAGCAGCCAAATCGGGGGCTACACCTTC. Encoded protein: CASSQIGGYTF.

The chain carries TRBV30 and TRBJ2-5, with D perhaps TRBD1 (6 bases). The V end was cut by 8 bases, the J end by 3 bases, with 28 bases between. The CDR3 sequence is 17 residues long. CDR1 is GTSNPN, CDR2 SVGIG, per germline (reference sequence). This chain's CDR3 is CALLPGTRFTLEETQYF. The CDR3 bases are TGTGCCCTACTTCCGGGGACACGGTTCACCTTAGAAGAGACCCAGTACTTC.

This clone was seen a handful of times. The rearrangement joins TRBV11-2 to TRBJ2-5; 7 positions agree with TRBD1. This CDR3 has 16 amino acids. V dropped 1 base and J dropped 5; count of bases not matched to a gene: 10. Looked up from germline, CDR1 is SGHAT and CDR2 is FQNNGV. DNA of the CDR3: TGTGCCAGCAGCTTAGCCCCCGACAGGGCTTGGGAGACCCAGTACTTC. Amino acid sequence: CASSLAPDRAWETQYF.

The chain combines TRBV11-2 with TRBJ2-7; 10 bases align to TRBD2. With 8 bases clipped from V and 4 bases from J, the junction kept 5 bases outside the gene matches. This CDR3 contains 13 residues. The germline V gene has CDR1 SGHAT and CDR2 FQNNGV. The CDR3 coding sequence is TGTGCCAGCTCTAGCGGGAGTGGGTACGAGCAGTACTTC. As protein: CASSSGSGYEQYF.

The chain recombines TRBV5-4 with TRBJ1-2, with D tentatively TRBD1 (5 bases). Germline V gives CDR1 SGHNT, CDR2 YYREEE (reference sequence). This CDR3 is 16 amino acids long. The ends were cut back, 4 bases at V and 0 bases at J, with 16 bases in the middle. The CDR3 spells CASSLGGAEANYGYTF. For the CDR3, the DNA is TGTGCCAGCAGCCTCGGGGGTGCAGAAGCTAACTATGGCTACACCTTC.

V and J are TRBV9 and TRBJ2-3, with D unclear. Trimming took 1 base from V and 4 from J, leaving 7 bases between them. The CDR3 covers 13 residues. Germline V gene lookup returns CDR1 SGDLS and CDR2 YYNGEE. CDR3 amino acids: CASSVLIADTQYF. The DNA of the CDR3 is TGTGCCAGCAGCGTATTAATTGCAGATACGCAGTATTTT.